The source of this T cell receptor (beta chain) is a study of T cell responses to AZD1222 COVID-19 vaccine. Findings and limits, study-wide: Spike-specific TCRs gained breadth and depth after people received two AZD1222 doses. Within unmutated variant regions lay the reported targets of nearly half of spike-specific TCRs. Baseline serostatus was positive in only a handful of AZD1222 recipients.

Method: immunoSEQ multiplex PCR; TCRdb's copy keeps in-frame clones and lacks some. The sample shows about 200,000 clones, under 95% of them seen only once. This clone has a single count. Its target is not known. CDR3 size: 14 residues. The V end lost 4 bases, the J end lost 0 bases, and 10 bases lay between the germline ends. The gene calls are TRBV5-3 and TRBJ2-5; possibly TRBD1 or TRBD2 for D (6 bases each). TRBV5-3 is given ORF status, its function remaining uncertain. The receptor comes from an adult in good health. The sample in question was peripheral blood, obtained on day 0 of MenACWY control vaccination. Written as DNA, the CDR3 is TGTGCCAGAAGCCTGGGGGGCAACCAAGAGACCCAGTACTTC. Its protein product is CARSLGGNQETQYF.